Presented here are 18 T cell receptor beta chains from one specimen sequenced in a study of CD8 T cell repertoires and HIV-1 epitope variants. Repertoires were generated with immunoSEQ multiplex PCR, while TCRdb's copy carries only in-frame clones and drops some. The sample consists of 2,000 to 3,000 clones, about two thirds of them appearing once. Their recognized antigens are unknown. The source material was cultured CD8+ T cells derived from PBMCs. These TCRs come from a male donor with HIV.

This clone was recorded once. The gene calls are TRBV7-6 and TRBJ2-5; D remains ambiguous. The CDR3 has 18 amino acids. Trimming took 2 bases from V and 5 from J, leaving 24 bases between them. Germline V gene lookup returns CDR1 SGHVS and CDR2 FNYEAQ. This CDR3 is CASSLIWAAAKIGETQYF. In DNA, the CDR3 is TGTGCCAGCAGCTTAATTTGGGCAGCTGCAAAAATAGGGGAGACCCAGTACTTC.

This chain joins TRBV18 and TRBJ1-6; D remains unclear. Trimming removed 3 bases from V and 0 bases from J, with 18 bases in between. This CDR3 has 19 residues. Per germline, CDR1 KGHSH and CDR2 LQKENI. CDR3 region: CASSPLWDDSGSYNSPLHF. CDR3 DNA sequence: TGTGCCAGCTCACCGCTATGGGATGATTCAGGCTCCTATAATTCACCCCTCCACTTT.

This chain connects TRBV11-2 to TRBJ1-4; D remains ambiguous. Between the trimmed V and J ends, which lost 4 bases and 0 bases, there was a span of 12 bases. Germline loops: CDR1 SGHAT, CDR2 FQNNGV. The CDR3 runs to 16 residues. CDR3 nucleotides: TGTGCCAGCAGCTCAACGGACGGAGCAACTAATGAAAAACTGTTTTTT. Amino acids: CASSSTDGATNEKLFF. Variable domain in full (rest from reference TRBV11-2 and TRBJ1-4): EAGVAQSPRYKIIEKRQSVAFWCNPISGHATLYWYQQILGQGPKLLIQFQNNGVVDDSQLPKDRFSAERLKGVDSTLKIQPAKLEDSAVYLCASSSTDGATNEKLFFGSGTQLSVL.

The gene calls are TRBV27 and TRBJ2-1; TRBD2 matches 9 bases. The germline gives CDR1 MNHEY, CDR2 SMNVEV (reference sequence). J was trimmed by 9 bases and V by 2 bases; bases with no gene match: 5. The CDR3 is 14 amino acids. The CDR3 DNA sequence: TGTGCCAGCAGTTTAGGTCTAGCGGGAAGTGAGCAGTTCTTC. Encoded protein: CASSLGLAGSEQFF.

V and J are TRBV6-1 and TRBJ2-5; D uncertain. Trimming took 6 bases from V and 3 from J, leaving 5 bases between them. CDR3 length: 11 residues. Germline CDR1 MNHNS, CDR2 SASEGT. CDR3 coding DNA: TGTGCCAGCAGGGATAAAGAGACCCAGTACTTC. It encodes CASRDKETQYF.

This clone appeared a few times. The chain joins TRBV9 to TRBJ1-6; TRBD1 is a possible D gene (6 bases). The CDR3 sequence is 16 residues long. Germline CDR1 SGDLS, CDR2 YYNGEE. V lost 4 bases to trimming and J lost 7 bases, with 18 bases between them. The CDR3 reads CASSPLGGQGNSPLHF. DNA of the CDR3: TGTGCCAGCAGCCCGCTGGGGGGGCAAGGGAATTCACCCCTCCACTTT.

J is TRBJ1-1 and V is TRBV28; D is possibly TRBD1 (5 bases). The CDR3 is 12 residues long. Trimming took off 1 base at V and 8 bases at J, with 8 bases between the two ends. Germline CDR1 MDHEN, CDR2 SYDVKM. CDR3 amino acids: CASSLLNREAFF. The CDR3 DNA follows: TGTGCCAGCAGTTTATTAAACAGGGAAGCTTTCTTT.

CDR3 bases: TGTGCCAGCAGTTTATCAAACGGGGGCACAGATACGCAGTATTTT. Translating gives CASSLSNGGTDTQYF. This rearrangement joins TRBV27 to TRBJ2-3, with a tentative D call TRBD2 (5 bases). Trimming pared 0 bases from V and 1 base from J, leaving 8 bases between. The CDR3 covers 15 residues. Germline assignment: CDR1 MNHEY and CDR2 SMNVEV (reference sequence).

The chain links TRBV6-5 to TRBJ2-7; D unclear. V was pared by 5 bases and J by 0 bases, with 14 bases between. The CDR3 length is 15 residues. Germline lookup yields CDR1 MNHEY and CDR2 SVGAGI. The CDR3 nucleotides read TGTGCCAGCAGTCCCCCCGAGAAGGCCTCCTACGAGCAGTACTTC. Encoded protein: CASSPPEKASYEQYF.

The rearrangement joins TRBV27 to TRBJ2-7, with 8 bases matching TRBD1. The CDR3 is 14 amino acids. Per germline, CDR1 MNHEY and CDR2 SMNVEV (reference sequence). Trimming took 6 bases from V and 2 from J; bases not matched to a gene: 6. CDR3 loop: CASRLGTGTYEQYF. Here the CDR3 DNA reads TGTGCCAGCAGGCTGGGGACAGGAACCTACGAGCAGTACTTC.

In DNA form, the CDR3 reads TGTGCCAGCTCACCCAGCGCTAGCGGGGGGCTTACCGGGGAGCTGTTTTTT. This sequence encodes CASSPSASGGLTGELFF. The chain carries TRBV18 and TRBJ2-2; 11 positions agree with TRBD2. From germline, CDR1 is KGHSH and CDR2 LQKENI. The trim removed 3 bases at V and 5 bases at J, leaving 8 bases unmatched. The CDR3 has 17 amino acids.

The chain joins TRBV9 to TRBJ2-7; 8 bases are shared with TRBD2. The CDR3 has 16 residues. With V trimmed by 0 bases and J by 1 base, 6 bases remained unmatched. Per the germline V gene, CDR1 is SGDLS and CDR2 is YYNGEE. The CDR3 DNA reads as TGTGCCAGCAGCGTAGGACTAGCGAGGTATTCCTACGAGCAGTACTTC. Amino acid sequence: CASSVGLARYSYEQYF.

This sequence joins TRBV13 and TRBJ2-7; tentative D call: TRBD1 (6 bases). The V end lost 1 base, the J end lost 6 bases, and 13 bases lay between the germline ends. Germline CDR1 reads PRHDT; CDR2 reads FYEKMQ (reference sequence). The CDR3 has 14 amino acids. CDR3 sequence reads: CASSLEAGDREQYF. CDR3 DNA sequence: TGTGCCAGCAGCTTAGAGGCAGGGGATCGCGAGCAGTACTTC.

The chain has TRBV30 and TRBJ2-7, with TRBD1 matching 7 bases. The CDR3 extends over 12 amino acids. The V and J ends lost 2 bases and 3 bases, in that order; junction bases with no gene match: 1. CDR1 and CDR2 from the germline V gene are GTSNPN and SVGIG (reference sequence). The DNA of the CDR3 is TGTGCCTGGAGTACAGGGGACTACGAGCAGTACTTC. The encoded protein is CAWSTGDYEQYF.

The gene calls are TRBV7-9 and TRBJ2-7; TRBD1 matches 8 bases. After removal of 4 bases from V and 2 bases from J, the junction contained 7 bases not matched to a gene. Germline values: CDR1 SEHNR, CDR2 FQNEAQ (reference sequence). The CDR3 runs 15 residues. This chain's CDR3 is CASSSRGQGPYEQYF. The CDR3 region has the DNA TGTGCCAGCAGCTCCCGAGGACAGGGCCCCTACGAGCAGTACTTC. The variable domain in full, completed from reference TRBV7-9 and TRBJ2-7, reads DTGVSQNPRHKITKRGQNVTFRCDPISEHNRLYWYRQTLGQGPEFLTYFQNEAQLEKSRLLSDRFSAERPKGSFSTLEIQRTEQGDSAMYLCASSSRGQGPYEQYFGPGTRLTVT.

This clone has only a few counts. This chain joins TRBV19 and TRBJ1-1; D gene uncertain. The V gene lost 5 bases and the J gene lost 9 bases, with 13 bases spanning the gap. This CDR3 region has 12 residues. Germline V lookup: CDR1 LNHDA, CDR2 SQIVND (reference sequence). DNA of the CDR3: TGTGCCAGTAGTTCCTCCGGGAGGCAAGCTTTCTTT. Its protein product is CASSSSGRQAFF.

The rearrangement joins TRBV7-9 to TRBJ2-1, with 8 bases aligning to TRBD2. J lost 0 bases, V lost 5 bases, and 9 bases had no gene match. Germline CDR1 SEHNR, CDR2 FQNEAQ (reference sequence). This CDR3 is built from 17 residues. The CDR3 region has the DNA TGTGCCAGCAGCGGAGATGCGGGAGGTTACTCCTACAATGAGCAGTTCTTC. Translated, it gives CASSGDAGGYSYNEQFF.

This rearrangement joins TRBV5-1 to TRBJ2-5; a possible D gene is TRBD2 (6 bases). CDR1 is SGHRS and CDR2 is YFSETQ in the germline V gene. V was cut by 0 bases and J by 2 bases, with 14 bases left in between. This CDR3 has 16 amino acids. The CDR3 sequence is CASSLDSSVGQETQYF. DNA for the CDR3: TGCGCCAGCAGCTTGGATTCTAGCGTTGGGCAAGAGACCCAGTACTTC. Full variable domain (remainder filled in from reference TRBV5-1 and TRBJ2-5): KAGVTQTPRYLIKTRGQQVTLSCSPISGHRSVSWYQQTPGQGLQFLFEYFSETQRNKGNFPGRFSGRQFSNSRSEMNVSTLELGDSALYLCASSLDSSVGQETQYFGPGTRLLVL.